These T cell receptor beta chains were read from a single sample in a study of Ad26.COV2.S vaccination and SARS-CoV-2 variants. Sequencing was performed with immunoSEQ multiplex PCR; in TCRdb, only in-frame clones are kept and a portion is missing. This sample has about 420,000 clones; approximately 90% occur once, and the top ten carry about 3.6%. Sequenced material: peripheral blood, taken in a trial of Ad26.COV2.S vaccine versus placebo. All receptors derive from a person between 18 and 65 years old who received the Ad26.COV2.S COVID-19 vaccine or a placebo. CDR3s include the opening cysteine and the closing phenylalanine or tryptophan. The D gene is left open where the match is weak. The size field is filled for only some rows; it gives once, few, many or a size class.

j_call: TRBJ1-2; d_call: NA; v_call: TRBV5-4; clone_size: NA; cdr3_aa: CASSRLTGTYGYTF; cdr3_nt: TGTGCCAGCAGCCGTCTCACAGGTACCTATGGCTACACCTTC
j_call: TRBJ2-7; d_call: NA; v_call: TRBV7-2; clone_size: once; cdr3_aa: CASRAGSTYEQYF; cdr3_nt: TGTGCCAGCAGAGCCGGGAGTACCTACGAGCAGTACTTC
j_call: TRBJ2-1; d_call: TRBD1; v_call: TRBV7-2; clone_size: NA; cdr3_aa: CASSFEQGREQFF; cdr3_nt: TGTGCCAGCAGCTTCGAACAGGGGAGAGAGCAGTTCTTC
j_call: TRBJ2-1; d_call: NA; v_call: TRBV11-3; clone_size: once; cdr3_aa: CASSFRRNEQFF; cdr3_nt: TGTGCCAGCAGCTTCCGGCGGAATGAGCAGTTCTTC
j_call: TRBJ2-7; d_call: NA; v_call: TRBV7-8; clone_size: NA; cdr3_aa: CASSLERITYEQYF; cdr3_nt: TGTGCCAGCAGCTTAGAGAGGATAACCTACGAGCAGTACTTC
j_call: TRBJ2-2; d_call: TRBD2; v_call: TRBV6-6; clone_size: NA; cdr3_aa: CASSRGTSAGELFF; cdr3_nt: TGTGCCAGCAGCCGTGGGACTAGCGCCGGGGAGCTGTTTTTT
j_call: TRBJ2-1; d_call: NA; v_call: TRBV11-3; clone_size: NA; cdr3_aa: CASSLGRVNNEQFF; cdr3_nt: TGTGCCAGCAGCTTAGGGAGGGTAAACAATGAGCAGTTCTTC
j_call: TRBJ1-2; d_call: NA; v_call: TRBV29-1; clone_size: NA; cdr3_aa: CSVALGGGYTF; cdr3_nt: TGCAGCGTGGCTCTCGGTGGGGGCTACACCTTC
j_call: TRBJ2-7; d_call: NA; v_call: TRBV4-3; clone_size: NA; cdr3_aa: CASSQDFTEALYEQYF; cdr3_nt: TGCGCCAGCAGCCAAGATTTCACAGAAGCTCTGTACGAGCAGTACTTC
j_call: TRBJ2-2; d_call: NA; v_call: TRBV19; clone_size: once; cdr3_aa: CASSYQAGELFF; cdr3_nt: TGTGCCAGTAGTTATCAGGCCGGGGAGCTGTTTTTT
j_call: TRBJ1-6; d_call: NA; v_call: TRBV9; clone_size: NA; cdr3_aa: CASSPRGGGSYNSPLHF; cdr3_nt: TGTGCCAGCAGCCCCCGTGGAGGCGGCTCCTATAATTCACCCCTCCACTTT
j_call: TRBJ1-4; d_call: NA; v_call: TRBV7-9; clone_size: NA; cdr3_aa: CASSQDSFGEKLFF; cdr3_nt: TGTGCCAGCAGCCAAGACAGCTTTGGGGAAAAACTGTTTTTT
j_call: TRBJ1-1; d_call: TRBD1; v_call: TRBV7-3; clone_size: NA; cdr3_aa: CASSPREGARTEAFF; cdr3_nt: TGTGCCAGCAGCCCCAGGGAGGGGGCGAGGACTGAAGCTTTCTTT
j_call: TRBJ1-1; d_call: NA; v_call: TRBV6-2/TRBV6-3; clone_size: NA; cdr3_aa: CASSYPLARRRGTEAFF; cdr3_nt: TGTGCCAGCAGTTACCCTCTCGCGAGGAGGCGGGGCACTGAAGCTTTCTTT
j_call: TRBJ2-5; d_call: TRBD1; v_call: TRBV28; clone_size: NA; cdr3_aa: CASSDQGAGETQYF; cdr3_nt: TGTGCCAGCTCCGACCAGGGGGCTGGGGAGACCCAGTACTTC
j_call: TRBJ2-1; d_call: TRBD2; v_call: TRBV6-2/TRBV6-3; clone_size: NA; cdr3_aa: CASSSRGGLQNNEQFF; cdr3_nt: TGTGCCAGCAGTTCGCGCGGGGGGCTTCAGAACAATGAGCAGTTCTTC
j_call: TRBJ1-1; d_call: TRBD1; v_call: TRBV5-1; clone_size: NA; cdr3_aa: CASSHGTGGETEAFF; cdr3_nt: TGCGCCAGCAGCCACGGGACAGGGGGCGAAACAGAAGCTTTCTTT
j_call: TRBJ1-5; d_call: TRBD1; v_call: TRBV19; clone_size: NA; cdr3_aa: CASSTGGTVYQPQHF; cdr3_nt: TGTGCCAGTAGTACCGGGGGGACAGTGTACCAGCCCCAGCATTTT
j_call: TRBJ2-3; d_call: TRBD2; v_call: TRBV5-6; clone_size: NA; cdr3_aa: CASSPLASGGTDTQYF; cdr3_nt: TGTGCCAGCAGCCCTCTTGCGAGCGGGGGGACAGATACGCAGTATTTT
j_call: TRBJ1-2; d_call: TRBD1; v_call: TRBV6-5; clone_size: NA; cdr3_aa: CASRTGARNYGYTF; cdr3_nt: TGTGCCAGCAGGACAGGGGCGCGGAACTATGGCTACACCTTC
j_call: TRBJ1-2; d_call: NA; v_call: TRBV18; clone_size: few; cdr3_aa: CASSPSGGDGYTF; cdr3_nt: TGTGCCAGCTCACCCTCGGGGGGCGATGGCTACACCTTC
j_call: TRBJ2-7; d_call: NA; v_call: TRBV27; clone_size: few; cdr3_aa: CASSPLGVRGPRSYEQYF; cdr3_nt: TGTGCCAGCAGCCCCCTCGGGGTGAGGGGTCCAAGATCCTACGAGCAGTACTTC
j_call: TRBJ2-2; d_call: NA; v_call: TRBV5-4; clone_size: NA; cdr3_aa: CASSLGASPGELFF; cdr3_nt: TGTGCCAGCAGCTTGGGTGCCTCCCCGGGGGAGCTGTTTTTT
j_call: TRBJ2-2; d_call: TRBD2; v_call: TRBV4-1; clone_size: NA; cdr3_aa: CASSQRVSGATGELFF; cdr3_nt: TGCGCCAGCAGCCAACGGGTTAGCGGGGCCACCGGGGAGCTGTTTTTT
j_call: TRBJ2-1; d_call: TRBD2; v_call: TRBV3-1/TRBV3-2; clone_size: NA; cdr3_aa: CASSQMAGGPDEQFF; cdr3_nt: TGTGCCAGCAGCCAGATGGCGGGGGGGCCGGATGAGCAGTTCTTC
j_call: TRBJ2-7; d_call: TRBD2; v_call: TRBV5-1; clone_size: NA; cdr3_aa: CASSLAASGAYEQYF; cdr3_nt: TGCGCCAGCAGCTTGGCGGCTAGCGGAGCCTACGAGCAGTACTTC
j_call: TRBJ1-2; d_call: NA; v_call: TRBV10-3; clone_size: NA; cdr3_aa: CAISERGNNGYTF; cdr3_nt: TGTGCCATCAGTGAAAGGGGGAACAATGGCTACACCTTC
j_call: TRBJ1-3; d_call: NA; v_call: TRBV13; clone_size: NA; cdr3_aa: CASSSGSSGNTIYF; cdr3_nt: TGTGCCAGCAGCTCAGGGAGCTCTGGAAACACCATATATTTT
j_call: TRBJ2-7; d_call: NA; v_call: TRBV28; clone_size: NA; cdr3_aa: CASSLTVYEQYF; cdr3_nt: TGTGCCAGCAGTTTAACGGTGTACGAGCAGTACTTC
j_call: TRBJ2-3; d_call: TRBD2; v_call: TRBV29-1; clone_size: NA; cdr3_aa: CSVDRGGSDTQYF; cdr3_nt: TGCAGCGTTGACCGGGGGGGGTCAGATACGCAGTATTTT
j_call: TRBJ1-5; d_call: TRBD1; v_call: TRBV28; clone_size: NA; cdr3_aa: CASSYHRGGRQPQHF; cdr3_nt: TGTGCCAGCAGTTACCACAGGGGGGGGCGTCAGCCCCAGCATTTT
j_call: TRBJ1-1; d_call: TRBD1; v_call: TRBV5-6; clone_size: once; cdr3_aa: CASSWDRGQVSEAFF; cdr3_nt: TGTGCCAGCAGCTGGGACAGGGGGCAAGTATCTGAAGCTTTCTTT
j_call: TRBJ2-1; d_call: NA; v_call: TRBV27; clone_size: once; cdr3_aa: CASSLIPQYNEQFF; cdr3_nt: TGTGCCAGCAGTTTAATCCCGCAATACAATGAGCAGTTCTTC
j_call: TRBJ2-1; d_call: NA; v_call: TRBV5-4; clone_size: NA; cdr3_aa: CASSGGGPPYNEQFF; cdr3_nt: TGTGCCAGCAGCGGTGGGGGGCCCCCCTACAATGAGCAGTTCTTC
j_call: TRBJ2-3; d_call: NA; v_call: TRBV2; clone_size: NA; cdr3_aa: CASRKTGTDTQYF; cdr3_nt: TGTGCCAGCAGAAAGACTGGTACAGATACGCAGTATTTT
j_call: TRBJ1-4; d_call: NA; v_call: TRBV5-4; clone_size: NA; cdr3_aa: CASSSWGSNEKLFF; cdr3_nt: TGTGCCAGCAGCTCCTGGGGCAGCAATGAAAAACTGTTTTTT
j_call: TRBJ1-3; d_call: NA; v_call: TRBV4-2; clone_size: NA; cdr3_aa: CASSQDPPGVSGNTIYF; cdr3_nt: TGTGCCAGCAGCCAAGATCCCCCGGGCGTCTCTGGAAACACCATATATTTT